This T cell receptor (beta chain) is from a study of OX40 agonist ivuxolimab in advanced cancers. Study in general: Partial responses, seen in three patients, involved one hepatocellular carcinoma and two cutaneous melanomas.

Study-wide findings and caveats: The study found among the lowest clonal expansion in partial responders at 0.1-3.0 mg/kg. There were, on average, more expanded clones in CD8+ T cells than in CD4+.

This clone has a handful of counts. Its antigen is undetermined. Sampling of blood occurred at baseline, cycle 4 day 1, and cycle 7 day 1. Unmatched junction bases numbered 0, after V lost 7 bases and J lost 1 base. This CDR3 has 14 amino acids. CDR1 is LNHDA, CDR2 SQIVND, per germline (reference sequence). TCRdb's copy holds only in-frame clones and misses some; the assay was immunoSEQ multiplex PCR. The sample lists about 68,000 clones; over 80% were seen once. V gene TRBV19 combines with J gene TRBJ2-2, with 10 bases aligning to TRBD2. The material was CD4+ or CD8+ T cells sorted from blood, obtained in a trial of the OX40 agonist ivuxolimab. This receptor was taken from an adult with an advanced solid tumor such as melanoma, head and neck, liver or kidney cancer. The CDR3 region is CASIAGGNTGELFF. The CDR3 DNA reads TGTGCCAGTATAGCGGGAGGGAACACCGGGGAGCTGTTTTTT.